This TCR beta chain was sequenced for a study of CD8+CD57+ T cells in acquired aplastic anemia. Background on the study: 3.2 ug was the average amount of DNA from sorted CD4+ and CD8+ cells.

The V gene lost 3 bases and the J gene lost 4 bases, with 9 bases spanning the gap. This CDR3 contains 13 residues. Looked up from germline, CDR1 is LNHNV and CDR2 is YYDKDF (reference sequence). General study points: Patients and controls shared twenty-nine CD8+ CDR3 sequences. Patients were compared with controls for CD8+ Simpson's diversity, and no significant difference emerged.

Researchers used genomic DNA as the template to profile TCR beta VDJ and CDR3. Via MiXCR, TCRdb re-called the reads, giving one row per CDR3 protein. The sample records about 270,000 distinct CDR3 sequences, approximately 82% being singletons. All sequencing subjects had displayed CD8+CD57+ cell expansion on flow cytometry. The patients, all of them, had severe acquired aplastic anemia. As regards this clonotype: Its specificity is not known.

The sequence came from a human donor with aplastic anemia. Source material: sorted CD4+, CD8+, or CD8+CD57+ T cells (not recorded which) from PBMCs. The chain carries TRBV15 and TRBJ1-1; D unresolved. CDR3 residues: CATSRAKSTEAFF. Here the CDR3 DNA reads TGTGCCACCAGCAGGGCCAAGAGCACTGAAGCTTTCTTT.